Shown below are 32 T cell receptor beta chains from a single sample sequenced in a study of OX40 agonist ivuxolimab in advanced cancers. TCRdb's copy holds only in-frame clones and misses some; the assay was immunoSEQ multiplex PCR. The table includes 45,000 to 50,000 clones, less than 85% detected once. Sequencing was performed on CD4+ or CD8+ T cells sorted from blood, taken in a trial of the OX40 agonist ivuxolimab. The receptors were gathered from an adult with an advanced solid tumor such as melanoma, head and neck, liver or kidney cancer.

J is TRBJ2-7 and V is TRBV2; D possibly corresponds to TRBD2 (6 bases). This CDR3 contains 12 residues. V lost 10 bases and J lost 6, with 16 bases in between. CDR1 is SNHLY and CDR2 is FYNNEI in the germline V gene. CDR3 nucleotides: TGTGCCACCGATAGGGAGGTTGGCGAGCAGTACTTC. Protein sequence: CATDREVGEQYF. Based on the CDR3 plus reference TRBV2 and TRBJ2-7, the full variable domain is EPEVTQTPSHQVTQMGQEVILRCVPISNHLYFYWYRQILGQKVEFLVSFYNNEISEKSEIFDDQFSVERPDGSNFTLKIRSTKLEDSAMYFCATDREVGEQYFGPGTRLTVT.

The chain combines TRBV5-1 with TRBJ1-2; 9 nucleotides match TRBD1. CDR3 length equals 15 residues. CDR1 is SGHRS and CDR2 is YFSETQ in the germline V gene. V shed 0 bases, J shed 4 bases, and the junction held 4 bases outside the gene matches. The DNA for the CDR3 is TGCGCCAGCAGCTTGGCGACAGGGGGGCCCTATGGCTACACCTTC. Protein product: CASSLATGGPYGYTF.

The chain uses TRBV7-9 and TRBJ1-1; no definite D call. Trimming stripped 5 bases from V and 4 bases from J, with 17 bases between. The germline CDR1 and CDR2 sequences are SEHNR and FQNEAQ (reference sequence). The CDR3 has 15 residues. This CDR3 reads CASSPLTLRSTEAFF. The CDR3 DNA is TGTGCCAGCAGCCCTTTAACGTTAAGGAGCACTGAAGCTTTCTTT. Based on the CDR3 plus reference TRBV7-9 and TRBJ1-1, the full variable domain is DTGVSQNPRHKITKRGQNVTFRCDPISEHNRLYWYRQTLGQGPEFLTYFQNEAQLEKSRLLSDRFSAERPKGSFSTLEIQRTEQGDSAMYLCASSPLTLRSTEAFFGQGTRLTVV.

The chain employs TRBV11-3 and TRBJ2-3; D is perhaps TRBD2 (6 bases). The V end lost 3 bases, the J end lost 3 bases, and 7 bases lay between the germline ends. Looked up from germline, CDR1 is SGHNT and CDR2 is YENEEA. This CDR3 has 13 amino acids. The CDR3 coding sequence is TGTGCCAGCAGCTTCAGCGGGACAGATACGCAGTATTTT. This encodes CASSFSGTDTQYF.

This chain joins TRBV5-1 and TRBJ2-7, with D possibly TRBD1 on 6 matching bases. V shed 1 base and J shed 0 bases, with 11 bases lying between them. Germline V gives CDR1 SGHRS, CDR2 YFSETQ. This CDR3 is built from 15 residues. CDR3 region: CASSLLVGASYEQYF. CDR3 bases: TGCGCCAGCAGCTTGTTGGTGGGGGCCTCCTACGAGCAGTACTTC.

This chain links TRBV10-1 with TRBJ2-7; TRBD2 matches 9 bases. The junction had 10 bases not matched to a gene; V was cut back by 8 bases and J by 5 bases. CDR3 size: 14 residues. Per germline, CDR1 WNHNN and CDR2 SYGVQD (reference sequence). The CDR3 reads CASSGASGKDEQYF. CDR3 sequence (DNA): TGCGCCAGCTCTGGGGCTAGCGGGAAGGACGAGCAGTACTTC.

The chain recombines TRBV6-5 with TRBJ2-7; TRBD2 agrees at 9 bases. The trim removed 4 bases at V and 6 bases at J, leaving 10 bases unmatched. The germline CDR1 and CDR2 sequences are MNHEY and SVGAGI. The CDR3 runs 15 residues. The CDR3 nucleotides read TGTGCCAGCAGTTCTGTGCTAGCGGGATCTCGCGAGCAGTACTTC. The encoded protein is CASSSVLAGSREQYF.

This chain uses TRBV20-1 with TRBJ1-2; possible D gene TRBD1, 5 bases. V shed 3 bases and J shed 9 bases, with 11 bases lying between them. The CDR3 consists of 11 residues. Germline loops: CDR1 DFQATT, CDR2 SNEGSKA (reference sequence). The CDR3 DNA reads as TGCAGTGCTAGGAGGGGAGAGAGCTACACCTTC. Translating it yields CSARRGESYTF.

The chain combines TRBV9 with TRBJ2-7, with D maybe TRBD1 (5 bases). The CDR3 consists of 14 residues. The V gene lost 4 bases and the J gene lost 0 bases, with 11 bases spanning the gap. Germline V gene lookup returns CDR1 SGDLS and CDR2 YYNGEE. In nucleotides, the CDR3 is TGTGCCAGCAGCTTTGACAGTAGCTCCTACGAGCAGTACTTC. Its protein is CASSFDSSSYEQYF. Full variable domain (missing parts from reference TRBV9 and TRBJ2-7): DSGVTQTPKHLITATGQRVTLRCSPRSGDLSVYWYQQSLDQGLQFLIQYYNGEERAKGNILERFSAQQFPDLHSELNLSSLELGDSALYFCASSFDSSSYEQYFGPGTRLTVT.

This clone appeared once. The junction differs from germline at one of its ends, possibly a read error. The gene calls are TRBV7-7 and TRBJ2-6; D call uncertain. The CDR3 covers 18 residues. CDR1 is SSHAT, CDR2 FNYEAQ, per germline (reference sequence). DNA of the CDR3: TGTGCTAGCAGCCCATACTCTAGGGCGGCGATCGGGGCCAACGTCCTGACTTTC. This sequence encodes CASSPYSRAAIGANVLTF.

The chain recombines TRBV7-8 with TRBJ1-1; no clear D. The germline V and J ends were trimmed by 7 bases and 3 bases, with 12 bases remaining between them. This CDR3 contains 13 residues. Germline CDR1 and CDR2: SGHVS and FQNEAQ. CDR3: CASKVRRDTEAFF. The CDR3 coding sequence is TGTGCCAGCAAGGTTAGGAGGGACACTGAAGCTTTCTTT. The full variable domain, its missing parts supplied by reference TRBV7-8 and TRBJ1-1, is GAGVSQSPRYKVAKRGQDVALRCDPISGHVSLFWYQQALGQGPEFLTYFQNEAQLDKSGLPSDRFFAERPEGSVSTLKIQRTQQEDSAVYLCASKVRRDTEAFFGQGTRLTVV.

The CDR3 protein is CASSQGSRRENQPQHF. In DNA, the CDR3 is TGCGCCAGCAGCCAAGGAAGTCGCAGGGAAAATCAGCCCCAGCATTTT. The gene calls are TRBV4-3 and TRBJ1-5; a possible D gene is TRBD1 (5 bases). The CDR3 extends over 16 amino acids. Germline CDR1 reads LGHNA; CDR2 reads YSLEER. The V end lost 1 base, the J end lost 4 bases, and 14 bases lay between the germline ends.

The sample holds one count of this clone. The V gene is TRBV9, the J gene TRBJ2-2; D uncertain. The CDR3 has 15 amino acids. V was cut by 4 bases and J by 1 base, with 11 bases left in between. Germline CDR1 and CDR2: SGDLS and YYNGEE. CDR3 nucleotides: TGTGCCAGCAGCCGGTCCGGGCAGAACACCGGGGAGCTGTTTTTT. Protein sequence: CASSRSGQNTGELFF.

CDR3 loop: CASLGGDRYNSPLHF. For the CDR3, the DNA is TGTGCCAGTCTGGGCGGGGACCGCTATAATTCACCCCTCCACTTT. This sequence joins TRBV19 and TRBJ1-6, with TRBD1 as a possible D gene (5 bases). This CDR3 region has 15 residues. V was trimmed by 8 bases and J by 3 bases, leaving 14 bases between them. Germline CDR1 and CDR2: LNHDA and SQIVND (reference sequence). The full variable domain, rest sourced from reference TRBV19 and TRBJ1-6, is DGGITQSPKYLFRKEGQNVTLSCEQNLNHDAMYWYRQDPGQGLRLIYYSQIVNDFQKGDIAEGYSVSREKKESFPLTVTSAQKNPTAFYLCASLGGDRYNSPLHFGNGTRLTVT.

The CDR3 sequence is CASSPPSDYEQYF. The CDR3 DNA reads as TGTGCCAGCTCACCACCCTCAGACTACGAGCAGTACTTC. The rearrangement links TRBV18 to TRBJ2-7; D gene ambiguous. The germline gives CDR1 KGHSH, CDR2 LQKENI. The V end was cut by 0 bases, the J end by 3 bases, with 6 bases between. CDR3 length: 13 residues.

The J gene is TRBJ2-1, the V gene TRBV29-1; 8 bases line up with TRBD1. Germline V gene sequence: CDR1 SQVTM, CDR2 ANQGSEA. V trimming: 7 bases; J trimming: 7 bases; junction bases outside the gene matches: 6. This CDR3 has 12 amino acids. The CDR3 DNA reads TGCAGCGGGGGGACAGGTCGGAATGAGCAGTTCTTC. As protein: CSGGTGRNEQFF.

V and J are TRBV5-1 and TRBJ1-4; D might be TRBD1 (5 bases). V lost 4 bases and J 3 bases, leaving 13 bases between the germline ends. The CDR3 is made up of 15 amino acids. Per the germline V gene, CDR1 is SGHRS and CDR2 is YFSETQ. The CDR3 nucleotides are TGCGCCAGCAGCCGGACGGGGGGTCCTAATGAAAAACTGTTTTTT. Translated, it gives CASSRTGGPNEKLFF.

The rearrangement joins TRBV4-1 to TRBJ1-2; D is undetermined. The CDR3 runs 14 residues. V lost 3 bases to trimming and J lost 1 base, with 9 bases between them. Germline CDR1 is MGHRA and CDR2 is YSYEKL. CDR3 region: CASSQGIGNYGYTF. The CDR3 DNA follows: TGCGCCAGCAGCCAGGGGATAGGTAACTATGGCTACACCTTC.

The chain recombines TRBV11-3 with TRBJ2-1; D is undetermined. This CDR3 has 14 residues. Trimming removed 2 bases from V and 5 bases from J, with 10 bases in between. The germline V gene has CDR1 SGHNT and CDR2 YENEEA. The chain's CDR3 is CASSLTATHNEQFF. For the CDR3, the DNA is TGTGCCAGCAGCTTAACCGCGACGCACAATGAGCAGTTCTTC. Full variable domain (outside the CDR3, taken from reference TRBV11-3 and TRBJ2-1): EAGVVQSPRYKIIEKKQPVAFWCNPISGHNTLYWYLQNLGQGPELLIRYENEEAVDDSQLPKDRFSAERLKGVDSTLKIQPAELGDSAVYLCASSLTATHNEQFFGPGTRLTVL.

This chain joins TRBV7-2 and TRBJ2-4; 11 positions match TRBD1. CDR3 size: 13 residues. After removal of 4 bases from V and 16 bases from J, the junction contained 9 bases not matched to a gene. Germline V gene data show CDR1 as SGHTA and CDR2 as FQGNSA. CDR3 protein: CASSSTAGTGGYF. The CDR3 nucleotides read TGTGCCAGCAGCTCAACGGCGGGGACAGGGGGATACTTC. Based on the CDR3 plus reference TRBV7-2 and TRBJ2-4, the full variable domain is GAGVSQSPSNKVTEKGKDVELRCDPISGHTALYWYRQSLGQGLEFLIYFQGNSAPDKSGLPSDRFSAERTGGSVSTLTIQRTQQEDSAVYLCASSSTAGTGGYFGAGTRLSVL.

The rearrangement uses TRBV18 and TRBJ1-2; D is unclear. The germline V gene has CDR1 KGHSH and CDR2 LQKENI. The CDR3 runs to 14 residues. Trimming removed 3 bases from V and 4 bases from J, with 12 bases in between. The DNA for the CDR3 is TGTGCCAGCTCACCGACCGACGGAGTCTATGGCTACACCTTC. The encoded protein is CASSPTDGVYGYTF. The whole variable domain, filled in from reference TRBV18 and TRBJ1-2, reads NAGVMQNPRHLVRRRGQEARLRCSPMKGHSHVYWYRQLPEEGLKFMVYLQKENIIDESGMPKERFSAEFPKEGPSILRIQQVVRGDSAAYFCASSPTDGVYGYTFGSGTRLTVV.

With regard to this clone: This sample also contains other DNA sequences that code for the same CDR3. The chain joins TRBV7-2 to TRBJ1-1; 7 bases fit TRBD1. The CDR3 totals 15 residues. Looked up from germline, CDR1 is SGHTA and CDR2 is FQGNSA. J lost 6 bases, V lost 5 bases, and 12 bases had no gene match. The CDR3 loop is CASSPSQGRSAEAFF. The CDR3 nucleotides are TGTGCCAGCAGCCCTTCACAGGGGCGGAGTGCTGAAGCTTTCTTT. Filled out from reference TRBV7-2 and TRBJ1-1, the complete variable domain reads GAGVSQSPSNKVTEKGKDVELRCDPISGHTALYWYRQSLGQGLEFLIYFQGNSAPDKSGLPSDRFSAERTGGSVSTLTIQRTQQEDSAVYLCASSPSQGRSAEAFFGQGTRLTVV.

This chain uses TRBV5-1 with TRBJ2-2, with 7 bases aligning to TRBD1. The V gene's germline CDR1 is SGHRS and CDR2 YFSETQ. This CDR3 comprises 14 residues. With 4 bases clipped from V and 7 bases from J, the junction kept 7 bases outside the gene matches. CDR3 in amino acids: CASSRDSRGGELFF. In nucleotides, the CDR3 is TGCGCCAGCAGCAGGGACAGTCGGGGCGGGGAGCTGTTTTTT.

The chain links TRBV6-4 to TRBJ2-2, with D perhaps matching TRBD2 (6 bases). Germline CDR1 and CDR2: MRHNA and SNTAGT. Between the trimmed V and J ends, which lost 6 bases and 4 bases, there was a span of 12 bases. The CDR3 is made up of 14 amino acids. CDR3 loop: CASRGDGSTGELFF. DNA for the CDR3: TGTGCCAGCAGGGGGGACGGGAGCACCGGGGAGCTGTTTTTT.

This clone was found once. The chain carries TRBV18 and TRBJ2-1; 10 bases agree with TRBD2. Germline V gene sequence: CDR1 KGHSH, CDR2 LQKENI. Trimming cost V 6 bases and J 2 bases; bases outside gene matches: 4. The CDR3 is 15 amino acids. Here the CDR3 DNA reads TGTGCCAGCTCCGAAAGCGGGGGGGCCTACAATGAGCAGTTCTTC. Its protein is CASSESGGAYNEQFF.

The chain has TRBV5-4 and TRBJ1-1; D is undetermined. This CDR3 comprises 16 residues. V was cut by 4 bases and J by 0 bases, with 16 bases left in between. Germline lookup yields CDR1 SGHNT and CDR2 YYREEE (reference sequence). CDR3 protein: CASSPRGITLNTEAFF. CDR3 DNA: TGTGCCAGCAGCCCACGCGGGATCACCCTGAACACTGAAGCTTTCTTT.

The chain combines TRBV6-5 with TRBJ1-4; D is unresolved. Germline V CDR1 and CDR2: MNHEY, SVGAGI. The V and J ends lost 8 bases and 1 base respectively, with 8 bases between them. The CDR3 contains 13 residues. The CDR3 DNA reads as TGTGCCAGCGGACGGGAAACTAATGAAAAACTGTTTTTT. This sequence encodes CASGRETNEKLFF.

The J gene is TRBJ2-1, the V gene TRBV11-2; maybe TRBD1 (5 bases). The CDR3 sequence is 17 residues long. The V and J ends lost 0 bases and 5 bases respectively, with 17 bases between them. CDR1 and CDR2 (germline): SGHAT, FQNNGV. Here the CDR3 DNA reads TGTGCCAGCAGCTTAGATCACAGGACCTATTCAGACAATGAGCAGTTCTTC. Translating gives CASSLDHRTYSDNEQFF. The complete variable domain, with remaining parts taken from reference TRBV11-2 and TRBJ2-1, reads EAGVAQSPRYKIIEKRQSVAFWCNPISGHATLYWYQQILGQGPKLLIQFQNNGVVDDSQLPKDRFSAERLKGVDSTLKIQPAKLEDSAVYLCASSLDHRTYSDNEQFFGPGTRLTVL.

This clone was recorded only once. The V gene is TRBV7-8, the J gene TRBJ1-5, with unresolved D. The V end was cut by 5 bases, the J end by 6 bases, with 8 bases between. This CDR3 is 12 amino acids long. The V gene's germline CDR1 is SGHVS and CDR2 FQNEAQ. This CDR3 is CASSQLGQPQHF. CDR3 nucleotides: TGTGCCAGCAGCCAATTAGGTCAGCCCCAGCATTTT. Using reference TRBV7-8 and TRBJ1-5 for the parts outside the CDR3, the full variable domain is GAGVSQSPRYKVAKRGQDVALRCDPISGHVSLFWYQQALGQGPEFLTYFQNEAQLDKSGLPSDRFFAERPEGSVSTLKIQRTQQEDSAVYLCASSQLGQPQHFGDGTRLSIL.

This sequence joins TRBV7-3 and TRBJ2-2; D ambiguous. The CDR3 spans 14 residues. V lost 3 bases and J 0 bases, leaving 5 bases between the germline ends. Germline loops: CDR1 SGHTA, CDR2 FQGTGA. CDR3 coding DNA: TGTGCCAGCAGCTTTTGGGCGAACACCGGGGAGCTGTTTTTT. Translating it yields CASSFWANTGELFF.

This chain connects TRBV6-6 to TRBJ1-2; D uncertain. V lost 2 bases and J 5 bases, leaving 15 bases between the germline ends. This CDR3 comprises 15 residues. Germline values: CDR1 MNHNY, CDR2 SVGAGI (reference sequence). CDR3 sequence (DNA): TGTGCCAGCAGTTACGCCGAAATTCCGTTATATGGCTACACCTTC. Its translation is CASSYAEIPLYGYTF.

The rearrangement uses TRBV9 and TRBJ1-3; D is ambiguous. This CDR3 is 12 amino acids long. Trimming took off 0 bases at V and 9 bases at J, with 7 bases between the two ends. Germline CDR1 reads SGDLS; CDR2 reads YYNGEE. CDR3 sequence: CASSVAGGTIYF. DNA for the CDR3: TGTGCCAGCAGCGTAGCGGGTGGCACCATATATTTT. Using reference TRBV9 and TRBJ1-3 for the parts outside the CDR3, the full variable domain is DSGVTQTPKHLITATGQRVTLRCSPRSGDLSVYWYQQSLDQGLQFLIQYYNGEERAKGNILERFSAQQFPDLHSELNLSSLELGDSALYFCASSVAGGTIYFGEGSWLTVV.